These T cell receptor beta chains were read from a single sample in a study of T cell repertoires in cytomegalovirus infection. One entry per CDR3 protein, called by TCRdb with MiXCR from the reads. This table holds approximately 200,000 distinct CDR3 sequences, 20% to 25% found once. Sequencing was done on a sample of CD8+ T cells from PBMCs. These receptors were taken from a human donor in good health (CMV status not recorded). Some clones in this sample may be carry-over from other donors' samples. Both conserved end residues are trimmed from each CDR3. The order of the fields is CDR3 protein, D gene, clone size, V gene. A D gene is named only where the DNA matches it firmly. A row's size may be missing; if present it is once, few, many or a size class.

CDR3aa: ASSTGGRTEAF
d_gene: .
abundance: .
v_gene: TRBV6-1

CDR3aa: SVAGGDGYT
d_gene: .
abundance: few
v_gene: TRBV29-1

CDR3aa: ASSPYPGYYNEQF
d_gene: .
abundance: .
v_gene: TRBV27

CDR3aa: ASSLRGGAVITEAF
d_gene: .
abundance: many
v_gene: TRBV7-8

CDR3aa: ASSQDQDTFWGYT
d_gene: .
abundance: .
v_gene: TRBV4-3

CDR3aa: ASETTVTDTQY
d_gene: .
abundance: .
v_gene: TRBV7-4

CDR3aa: ASSRAPYSSTDTQY
d_gene: .
abundance: .
v_gene: TRBV6-5

CDR3aa: ASTAGTETYNEQF
d_gene: .
abundance: .
v_gene: TRBV2

CDR3aa: ASTRWEGANTGELF
d_gene: .
abundance: medium-sized
v_gene: TRBV12-3/TRBV12-4

CDR3aa: ASSPGPTDTQY
d_gene: .
abundance: .
v_gene: TRBV5-1

CDR3aa: ASRETGTGDEAF
d_gene: TRBD1
abundance: .
v_gene: TRBV28

CDR3aa: ASSRGLNTGELF
d_gene: .
abundance: many
v_gene: TRBV7-6

CDR3aa: ACGRVSNSPLH
d_gene: .
abundance: few
v_gene: TRBV5-4

CDR3aa: ASGPGWEGSYEQY
d_gene: TRBD2
abundance: .
v_gene: TRBV27

CDR3aa: ASSYQGTSEQY
d_gene: .
abundance: .
v_gene: TRBV6-1

CDR3aa: SARDLDSYGYT
d_gene: .
abundance: .
v_gene: TRBV20-1

CDR3aa: ASSGGLGTDTQY
d_gene: .
abundance: .
v_gene: TRBV6-4

CDR3aa: ASSQVYTYEQY
d_gene: .
abundance: .
v_gene: TRBV4-1

CDR3aa: ASSRFRYGTFEAF
d_gene: .
abundance: once
v_gene: TRBV4-1

CDR3aa: ASSTDPTDTQY
d_gene: .
abundance: many
v_gene: TRBV7-7

CDR3aa: ASSQDAGLSNQPQH
d_gene: .
abundance: many
v_gene: TRBV4-1

CDR3aa: SVEGRVSGGVYNEQF
d_gene: TRBD2
abundance: .
v_gene: TRBV29-1

CDR3aa: ASSWDMERGGLDIQY
d_gene: TRBD2
abundance: few
v_gene: TRBV6-6

CDR3aa: ASSEGDFPSGTQY
d_gene: .
abundance: .
v_gene: TRBV2

CDR3aa: ASSLITARNTEAF
d_gene: .
abundance: many
v_gene: TRBV7-8

CDR3aa: ASSVVVRVTSTDTQY
d_gene: .
abundance: few
v_gene: TRBV2

CDR3aa: ASSLPPGQENEKLF
d_gene: TRBD1
abundance: few
v_gene: TRBV7-9

CDR3aa: SATDRNFQETQY
d_gene: .
abundance: .
v_gene: TRBV20-1

CDR3aa: ASGGAGELF
d_gene: .
abundance: .
v_gene: TRBV2

CDR3aa: AISEGGGAMNTEAF
d_gene: .
abundance: many
v_gene: TRBV10-3

CDR3aa: ASSLGRVVPEAF
d_gene: .
abundance: .
v_gene: TRBV7-9

CDR3aa: ASSYLGGGSTDTQY
d_gene: .
abundance: .
v_gene: TRBV6-5

CDR3aa: ASSKAPDRANIQY
d_gene: TRBD1
abundance: many
v_gene: TRBV7-9

CDR3aa: ASSLEGSWRPDTQY
d_gene: .
abundance: .
v_gene: TRBV7-9

CDR3aa: ASSLGRAPQY
d_gene: .
abundance: many
v_gene: TRBV28

CDR3aa: ASSGGAGGETQY
d_gene: .
abundance: many
v_gene: TRBV28

CDR3aa: ATGDTQY
d_gene: .
abundance: few
v_gene: TRBV25-1

CDR3aa: ASSDTSGVTQY
d_gene: TRBD2
abundance: .
v_gene: TRBV9

CDR3aa: ASSEAQWSSYEQY
d_gene: .
abundance: few
v_gene: TRBV2

CDR3aa: ASSLGQGNYEQY
d_gene: TRBD1
abundance: medium-sized
v_gene: TRBV12-3/TRBV12-4

CDR3aa: ASSSTGADTQY
d_gene: TRBD1
abundance: few
v_gene: TRBV7-3

CDR3aa: ASSDGLNTQY
d_gene: .
abundance: few
v_gene: TRBV2

CDR3aa: ATRTSQYNEQF
d_gene: TRBD2
abundance: many
v_gene: TRBV6-2/TRBV6-3

CDR3aa: SADDRGGPTEAF
d_gene: TRBD1
abundance: few
v_gene: TRBV20-1

CDR3aa: SVGGSTYEQY
d_gene: .
abundance: many
v_gene: TRBV29-1

CDR3aa: ASSLIRVSGYT
d_gene: .
abundance: few
v_gene: TRBV28

CDR3aa: ASKIGQQNTEAF
d_gene: .
abundance: many
v_gene: TRBV19

CDR3aa: ASSAGTVSYNEQF
d_gene: TRBD1
abundance: many
v_gene: TRBV12-3/TRBV12-4

CDR3aa: ASADDTDTQY
d_gene: .
abundance: .
v_gene: TRBV6-6

CDR3aa: ASSPPDRGNTDTQY
d_gene: TRBD1
abundance: .
v_gene: TRBV11-2

CDR3aa: ASSLGEGGVYNEQF
d_gene: .
abundance: many
v_gene: TRBV7-2

CDR3aa: ASSPGISNTEAF
d_gene: .
abundance: many
v_gene: TRBV28